This TCR beta chain was profiled in a study of T cell repertoires in cytomegalovirus infection. Background on the study: A matching HLA type, together with CMV infection, was signaled by public TCR beta signatures.

Germline CDR1 reads SGHAT; CDR2 reads FQNNGV. V lost 1 base and J 0 bases, leaving 10 bases between the germline ends. The CDR3 extends over 16 amino acids. The table lists this clonotype with many counts. The antigen is not known. TCRdb used MiXCR to reprocess the reads, holding one entry per CDR3 protein. Of 120,000 to 150,000 distinct CDR3 sequences in the sample, 5% to 6.5% were seen once. General study points: It was HLA-C-restricted CMV-specific TCR beta clonotypes that dominated the response ex vivo. Carriers of CMV and the relevant HLA type were discriminated by public TCR beta frequency.

Sequenced: PBMCs. The rearrangement uses TRBV11-2 and TRBJ2-1, with D uncertain. The source of this sequence is a human donor in good health (CMV status not recorded). Some clones in this sample may be carry-over from other donors' samples. The CDR3 spells CASSLVRPGSYNEQFF. CDR3 DNA: TGTGCCAGCAGCTTAGTTCGACCTGGCTCCTACAATGAGCAGTTCTTC.